A selection of T cell receptor beta chains follows, all from one sample in a study of blood T cell repertoires in COVID-19. The data were produced by immunoSEQ multiplex PCR, yet TCRdb's version contains in-frame clones alone and is incomplete. The data show 350,000 to 400,000 clones, about 90% seen once. The source material was peripheral blood. These receptors were collected from a man between 18 and 29 years old with active or convalescent COVID-19. Each CDR3 is given with its conserved first and last residue. Each record gives: CDR3 DNA, CDR3 protein, J gene, V gene, D gene, clone size, CDR3 length. The D gene is left open where the match is weak. Clone size is stated in some rows and not others, as once, few, many or a class when expanded.

cdr3_nt: TGTGCCAGCAGTGCCCCTCTCGCCAGGGGGGCTTCCTACGAGCAGTACTTC
cdr3_aa: CASSAPLARGASYEQYF
j_call: TRBJ2-7
v_call: TRBV27
d_call: -
clone_size: many
cdr3_length: 17

cdr3_nt: TGTGCCAGCAGCACCGGGACATCGAACACCGGGGAGCTGTTTTTT
cdr3_aa: CASSTGTSNTGELFF
j_call: TRBJ2-2
v_call: TRBV6-5
d_call: -
clone_size: once
cdr3_length: 15

cdr3_nt: TGCAGCGTTGAAGGGTACAGGGGGGGCAAAAACATTCAGTACTTC
cdr3_aa: CSVEGYRGGKNIQYF
j_call: TRBJ2-4
v_call: TRBV29-1
d_call: -
clone_size: once
cdr3_length: 15

cdr3_nt: TGTGCCAGCAGGCGGGAGTGGGAGCAGTTCTTC
cdr3_aa: CASRREWEQFF
j_call: TRBJ2-1
v_call: TRBV6-5
d_call: TRBD2
clone_size: -
cdr3_length: 11

cdr3_nt: TGTGCCAGTAGTATCCGCGGGCATACTGAAGCTTTCTTT
cdr3_aa: CASSIRGHTEAFF
j_call: TRBJ1-1
v_call: TRBV19
d_call: -
clone_size: -
cdr3_length: 13

cdr3_nt: TGTGCCAGCAGTTTATCGGGGCTGAGACTGAAGCAGTTCTTC
cdr3_aa: CASSLSGLRLKQFF
j_call: TRBJ2-1
v_call: TRBV27
d_call: -
clone_size: -
cdr3_length: 14

cdr3_nt: TGTGCCACCCGCTCAAACACAGGGTCGTCTGGAAACACCATATATTTT
cdr3_aa: CATRSNTGSSGNTIYF
j_call: TRBJ1-3
v_call: TRBV2
d_call: -
clone_size: -
cdr3_length: 16

cdr3_nt: TGCAGCGTAGAAGGGCAGGGGAGGGATGAGCAGTTCTTC
cdr3_aa: CSVEGQGRDEQFF
j_call: TRBJ2-1
v_call: TRBV29-1
d_call: -
clone_size: -
cdr3_length: 13

cdr3_nt: TGTGCCAGCAGTGAATTGCGAGGGAGCGGTTCCCAGTACTTC
cdr3_aa: CASSELRGSGSQYF
j_call: TRBJ2-5
v_call: TRBV25-1
d_call: -
clone_size: -
cdr3_length: 14

cdr3_nt: TGCAGCGTGGCGTACAAAGGGGGCGATACGCAGTATTTT
cdr3_aa: CSVAYKGGDTQYF
j_call: TRBJ2-3
v_call: TRBV29-1
d_call: TRBD1
clone_size: once
cdr3_length: 13